One sample yielded the 19 T cell receptor beta chains listed below, sequenced in a study of T-cell reconstitution after alpha-beta-depleted transplantation in children (dated by TCRdb to the mid-2010s). Libraries came from PCR. Sequencing used an Illumina HiSeq 2500. Molecular barcoding was employed in the preparation of TCR libraries, with unique molecular identifiers being used to normalize TCRbeta repertoire quantification. Starting from the raw public reads, TCRdb applied fastp trimming at Q25, assembled clones with MiXCR and retained in-frame beta chains. Every CDR3 protein is listed once, alongside the most common genes and DNA of its rows. The sample table holds almost 600,000 distinct CDR3 sequences, of which 25% to 30% were seen once. The ten biggest clones cover 35% to 40% of the sample. Explained via the paper, the treatment or condition label denotes: allogeneic hematopoietic cell transplantation with graft depleted of TCRalphabeta T cells and CD19 B cells.

The sequencing here drew on PBMCs, taken before TCRalphabeta/CD19-depleted stem cell transplant. The receptors originated from a boy in the first two years of life with Wiskott-Aldrich syndrome, due to receive a stem cell transplant.

The DNA of the CDR3 is TGCAGTGCTAGACTCTGGACTAGCACAGATACGCAGTATTTT. It encodes CSARLWTSTDTQYF. The chain carries TRBV20-1 and TRBJ2-3, with D perhaps TRBD2 (5 bases). Trimming shortened V by 2 bases and J by 0 bases, and 9 bases separated the two germline ends. The CDR3 length is 14 residues. Germline CDR1 DFQATT, CDR2 SNEGSKA (reference sequence).

This clonotype was picked up a small number of times. The J gene is TRBJ2-1, the V gene TRBV5-1; D may be TRBD1 (6 bases). This CDR3 region has 16 residues. V shed 1 base and J shed 0 bases, with 11 bases lying between them. Germline V gene data show CDR1 as SGHRS and CDR2 as YFSETQ. CDR3 in DNA: TGCGCCAGCAGCTTGTGGGACATCACCTCCTACAATGAGCAGTTCTTC. Amino acids: CASSLWDITSYNEQFF.

This rearrangement joins TRBV12-3 or TRBV12-4 to TRBJ2-1; 10 bases are shared with TRBD2. The CDR3 loop spans 15 amino acids. V was pared by 3 bases and J by 10 bases, with 9 bases of the junction left unmatched. CDR3 DNA: TGTGCCAGCAGTTTTGTACTAGCGGGGTCCAGGGAGCAGTTCTTC. Translated: CASSFVLAGSREQFF.

As for this clonotype: One junction end disagrees with the germline gene, perhaps due to a read error. This chain connects TRBV30 to TRBJ2-1, with TRBD1 matching 7 bases. Germline V gene lookup returns CDR1 GTSNPN and CDR2 SVGIG (reference sequence). The length of the CDR3 is 17 residues. CDR3 sequence: CAGSKGALSKTYNEQFF. The CDR3 DNA is TGTGCCGGGAGCAAGGGGGCGTTATCGAAAACCTACAATGAGCAGTTCTTC.

This sequence joins TRBV5-1 and TRBJ2-7; maybe TRBD1 (6 bases). The germline V gene has CDR1 SGHRS and CDR2 YFSETQ. V lost 0 bases to trimming and J lost 6 bases, with 13 bases between them. This CDR3 has 14 residues. CDR3 in DNA: TGCGCCAGCAGCTTGGATGACAGGCGCTCCGAGCAGTACTTC. This encodes CASSLDDRRSEQYF. Looking up the rest from reference TRBV5-1 and TRBJ2-7 gives the full variable domain: KAGVTQTPRYLIKTRGQQVTLSCSPISGHRSVSWYQQTPGQGLQFLFEYFSETQRNKGNFPGRFSGRQFSNSRSEMNVSTLELGDSALYLCASSLDDRRSEQYFGPGTRLTVT.

This chain joins TRBV5-1 and TRBJ2-1; no definite D call. The CDR3 is 13 amino acids. V shed 3 bases and J shed 6 bases, with 10 bases lying between them. Per the germline V gene, CDR1 is SGHRS and CDR2 is YFSETQ. CDR3 loop: CASSSPGFNEQFF. The CDR3 DNA follows: TGCGCCAGCAGCTCCCCTGGCTTCAATGAGCAGTTCTTC.

This clonotype was observed at least ten times. The chain joins TRBV25-1 to TRBJ2-1; no firm D call. CDR1 MGHDK and CDR2 SYGVNS come from the germline V gene. This CDR3 spans 14 amino acids. V gave up 2 bases and J gave up 0 bases, with 5 bases separating them. CDR3 amino acids: CASSETSSYNEQFF. Here the CDR3 DNA reads TGTGCCAGCAGTGAAACGAGCTCCTACAATGAGCAGTTCTTC.

This clonotype showed up just a few times. The rearrangement uses TRBV5-1 and TRBJ2-7; weak D call: TRBD2 (5 bases). Germline lookup yields CDR1 SGHRS and CDR2 YFSETQ. Trimming pared 0 bases from V and 2 bases from J, leaving 15 bases between. This CDR3 is built from 16 residues. The CDR3 loop is CASSLVDLAGTYEQYF. CDR3 DNA: TGCGCCAGCAGCTTGGTGGACTTAGCCGGGACCTACGAGCAGTACTTC.

This clonotype was counted between two and nine times. This chain uses TRBV5-1 with TRBJ1-2; tentatively, D is TRBD1 (6 bases). The germline V gene has CDR1 SGHRS and CDR2 YFSETQ. The V gene lost 4 bases and the J gene lost 3 bases, with 25 bases spanning the gap. This CDR3 spans 18 amino acids. The CDR3 DNA is TGCGCCAGCAGCGTAGGATTACTTACAGGGAGGCCCTACTATGGCTACACCTTC. Its translation is CASSVGLLTGRPYYGYTF.

The J gene is TRBJ2-7, the V gene TRBV5-1; TRBD1 agrees at 7 bases. Losses at the gene ends were 0 bases for V and 0 bases for J; bases not matched to a gene: 3. The CDR3 contains 15 residues. The germline V gene has CDR1 SGHRS and CDR2 YFSETQ. The CDR3 coding sequence is TGCGCCAGCAGCTTGGTTTCAGGGGGCTCCTACGAGCAGTACTTC. This gives the protein CASSLVSGGSYEQYF.

The V call is TRBV12-3 or TRBV12-4, the J call TRBJ1-2, with no clear D. This CDR3 is 13 amino acids long. Trimming took 6 bases from V and 1 from J, leaving 9 bases between them. The CDR3 sequence is CASRSLDNYGYTF. In DNA, the CDR3 is TGTGCCAGCAGGTCCCTAGATAACTATGGCTACACCTTC.

The genes are TRBV24-1 and TRBJ2-5, with 7 bases identical to TRBD2. After removal of 5 bases from V and 5 bases from J, the junction contained 4 bases not matched to a gene. Germline V gene sequence: CDR1 KGHDR, CDR2 SFDVKD. The length of the CDR3 is 13 residues. The CDR3 region has the DNA TGTGCCACCAGTGGCGGGAGCATGGAGACCCAGTACTTC. It translates to CATSGGSMETQYF.

This clonotype was picked up a small number of times. The V call is TRBV12-3 or TRBV12-4, the J call TRBJ2-7; possibly TRBD1 for D (6 bases). The CDR3 contains 15 residues. V shed 1 base and J shed 3 bases, with 13 bases lying between them. CDR3 residues: CASSLVEDSNYEQYF. The CDR3 nucleotides read TGTGCCAGCAGTTTAGTGGAGGACAGTAACTACGAGCAGTACTTC.

This clonotype was observed a handful of times. V and J are TRBV20-1 and TRBJ2-1, with TRBD2 matching over 9 bases. The germline gives CDR1 DFQATT, CDR2 SNEGSKA (reference sequence). Trimming at V came to 0 bases and at J to 6 bases, leaving 6 bases not matched to a gene. The CDR3 consists of 15 residues. The CDR3 loop reads CSARDLAGAGNEQFF. Written as DNA, the CDR3 is TGCAGTGCTAGAGATTTAGCGGGAGCAGGCAATGAGCAGTTCTTC.

The sample holds a few counts of this clonotype. The V gene is TRBV5-5, the J gene TRBJ2-5; 13 bases are a match to TRBD2. V shed 4 bases and J 5 bases; nucleotides not matched to a gene: 8. The CDR3 is 16 amino acids. Germline CDR1 and CDR2: SGHKS and YYEKEE (reference sequence). The CDR3 protein is CASSRGLAGAGETQYF. The CDR3 DNA reads as TGTGCCAGCAGCAGAGGACTAGCGGGAGCTGGTGAGACCCAGTACTTC.

This clonotype was counted a few times. This chain joins TRBV20-1 and TRBJ2-1, with TRBD2 matching over 8 bases. Looked up from germline, CDR1 is DFQATT and CDR2 is SNEGSKA (reference sequence). Losses at the gene ends were 0 bases for V and 6 bases for J; bases not matched to a gene: 7. The CDR3 totals 15 residues. CDR3 residues: CSARDFQRELNEQFF. CDR3 DNA sequence: TGCAGTGCTAGAGATTTCCAGCGGGAGCTCAATGAGCAGTTCTTC.

This chain uses TRBV20-1 with TRBJ2-7, with TRBD2 matching 11 bases. Germline trimming cut 0 bases from V and 4 bases from J; bases unmatched to any gene: 5. Germline CDR1 DFQATT, CDR2 SNEGSKA (reference sequence). This CDR3 comprises 15 residues. The CDR3 is CSARESSSGRYEQYF. CDR3 nucleotide sequence: TGCAGTGCTAGAGAGTCGTCTAGCGGGAGGTACGAGCAGTACTTC.

This clonotype was seen many times. The J gene is TRBJ2-2, the V gene TRBV6-1; a weak D match, TRBD2 (6 bases). The CDR3 runs 13 residues. V was shortened by 8 bases and J by 0 bases, with 7 bases between the two germline ends. The germline V gene encodes CDR1 MNHNS and CDR2 SASEGT. The CDR3 bases are TGTGCCAGCCGCGGGACGAACACCGGGGAGCTGTTTTTT. It specifies CASRGTNTGELFF.

CDR3 protein: CASSPRILGGPSRNEQFF. In DNA, the CDR3 is TGTGCCAGCAGCCCAAGGATCCTCGGAGGGCCTAGTCGCAATGAGCAGTTCTTC. The J gene is TRBJ2-1, the V gene TRBV7-6; a possible D gene is TRBD2 (6 bases). Germline V gives CDR1 SGHVS, CDR2 FNYEAQ. Trimming removed 5 bases from V and 6 bases from J, with 26 bases in between. The CDR3 is 18 amino acids.